This TCR beta chain was documented in a study of T cell responses to AZD1222 COVID-19 vaccine. Findings and caveats of the study: The donor group comprised mostly white British people and more females; the analysis possibly underestimated clonal diversity. Spike as a whole was targeted by vaccine-associated CD4 TCRs, dominant at 160-218 and 743-854. At study baseline, merely six AZD1222 recipients were seropositive.

V was shortened by 8 bases and J by 4 bases, with 17 bases between the two germline ends. The V gene's germline CDR1 is ENHRY and CDR2 SYGVKD. The CDR3 is 14 residues long. This clone was seen only a few times. Its antigen is not known. Sequencing was performed with immunoSEQ multiplex PCR; in TCRdb, only in-frame clones are kept and a portion is missing. The data show around 78,000 clones, around four fifths seen once. V is TRBV10-3 and J is TRBJ2-5, with D possibly called TRBD1 or TRBD2 (5 bases each). The sample here was peripheral blood, taken on day 0 of AZD1222 vaccination. This receptor was identified in an adult in good health. The CDR3 protein is CAIGTGPTAETQYF. CDR3 sequence (DNA): TGTGCCATCGGTACGGGACCCACCGCAGAGACCCAGTACTTC.